The next 9 T cell receptor beta chains were all read from a single sample in a study of CD8+ T cells in alopecia areata. The treatment denotes: oral pan-JAK inhibitor, 5-10 mg twice daily. Extracted RNA was reverse transcribed into cDNA, the sequencing template. Clones were sequenced by immunoSEQ multiplex PCR, and TCRdb holds only the in-frame ones, with some missing. The data hold 90,000 to 150,000 clones, with about 50% observed a single time. Sequenced here: CD4+ T cells sorted from blood, sampled at week 4, from a patient treated with tofacitinib. The receptor set was obtained from a human donor with alopecia areata.

The rearrangement uses TRBV7-9 and TRBJ1-5; tentative D call: TRBD1 (5 bases). The CDR3 is made up of 13 amino acids. Germline values: CDR1 SEHNR, CDR2 FQNEAQ (reference sequence). V was trimmed by 8 bases and J by 6 bases, leaving 14 bases between them. DNA for the CDR3: TGTGCCAGCGGGCGGGAGGGGCCTCAGCCCCAGCATTTT. Its protein product is CASGREGPQPQHF.

The DNA of the CDR3 is TGCGCCAGCAGGTACGGACAGGCAGTCCAAGAGACCCAGTACTTC. This translates into CASRYGQAVQETQYF. This chain uses TRBV5-1 with TRBJ2-5, with TRBD1 matching 7 bases. The V segment lost 5 bases and the J segment 1 base; nucleotides outside the gene matches: 8. Germline CDR1 is SGHRS and CDR2 is YFSETQ. This CDR3 is built from 15 residues.

The V and J genes are TRBV27 and TRBJ2-7; possibly TRBD1 for D (6 bases). This CDR3 region has 15 residues. Looked up from germline, CDR1 is MNHEY and CDR2 is SMNVEV (reference sequence). The V gene lost 4 bases and the J gene lost 7 bases, with 20 bases spanning the gap. CDR3 amino acids: CASSSRSSGAREQYF. The CDR3 nucleotides read TGTGCCAGCAGTTCTCGATCTTCAGGGGCTCGGGAGCAGTACTTC.

V gene TRBV29-1 combines with J gene TRBJ1-1; the D gene is possibly TRBD1 (6 bases). Germline-derived CDR1 and CDR2 are SQVTM and ANQGSEA. The CDR3 totals 12 residues. Between the trimmed V and J ends, which lost 7 bases and 7 bases, there was a span of 16 bases. CDR3 sequence reads: CSGVDRLFEAFF. The CDR3, as DNA: TGCAGCGGTGTGGACAGACTCTTTGAAGCTTTCTTT.

The chain combines TRBV20-1 with TRBJ2-7; D might be TRBD2 (6 bases). The CDR3 extends over 11 amino acids. Germline V gene data show CDR1 as DFQATT and CDR2 as SNEGSKA (reference sequence). Trimming pared 7 bases from V and 2 bases from J, leaving 9 bases between. The CDR3 sequence: CSGRGAYEQYF. The DNA for the CDR3 is TGCAGTGGGCGGGGCGCCTACGAGCAGTACTTC.

The CDR3: CASSFLGITNEKLFF. In DNA form, the CDR3 reads TGTGCCAGCAGCTTCTTGGGTATCACTAATGAAAAACTGTTTTTT. V usage is TRBV7-9 and J usage is TRBJ1-4, with D uncertain. CDR1 and CDR2 from the germline V gene are SEHNR and FQNEAQ (reference sequence). The V end lost 3 bases, the J end lost 2 bases, and 10 bases lay between the germline ends. This CDR3 contains 15 residues. The full variable domain, its missing parts supplied by reference TRBV7-9 and TRBJ1-4, is DTGVSQNPRHKITKRGQNVTFRCDPISEHNRLYWYRQTLGQGPEFLTYFQNEAQLEKSRLLSDRFSAERPKGSFSTLEIQRTEQGDSAMYLCASSFLGITNEKLFFGSGTQLSVL.

V gene TRBV19 combines with J gene TRBJ1-1, with 7 bases aligning to TRBD1. Per germline, CDR1 LNHDA and CDR2 SQIVND (reference sequence). The V gene end was trimmed by 4 bases and the J gene end by 0 bases; junction bases not matched to a gene: 14. The CDR3 extends over 18 amino acids. The CDR3 sequence is CASSKSWTGGGLNTEAFF. CDR3 in DNA: TGTGCCAGTAGTAAATCCTGGACAGGAGGCGGGTTGAACACTGAAGCTTTCTTT.

The V gene is TRBV14, the J gene TRBJ2-5, with D tentatively TRBD2 (5 bases). The germline V gene has CDR1 SGHDN and CDR2 FVKESK. This CDR3 is 14 amino acids long. The germline V and J ends were trimmed by 1 base and 4 bases, with 10 bases remaining between them. CDR3 DNA sequence: TGTGCCAGCAGCCAAGCGAGAGGGAGAGAGACCCAGTACTTC. This encodes CASSQARGRETQYF.

This clone appeared a few times. The chain uses TRBV29-1 and TRBJ2-7, with 8 nucleotides matching TRBD2. Germline CDR1 is SQVTM and CDR2 is ANQGSEA. CDR3 length equals 14 residues. J lost 0 bases, V lost 3 bases, and 4 bases had no gene match. The CDR3 nucleotides are TGCAGCGTTGAGACAGCGGGAGCCTCCTACGAGCAGTACTTC. Protein: CSVETAGASYEQYF.